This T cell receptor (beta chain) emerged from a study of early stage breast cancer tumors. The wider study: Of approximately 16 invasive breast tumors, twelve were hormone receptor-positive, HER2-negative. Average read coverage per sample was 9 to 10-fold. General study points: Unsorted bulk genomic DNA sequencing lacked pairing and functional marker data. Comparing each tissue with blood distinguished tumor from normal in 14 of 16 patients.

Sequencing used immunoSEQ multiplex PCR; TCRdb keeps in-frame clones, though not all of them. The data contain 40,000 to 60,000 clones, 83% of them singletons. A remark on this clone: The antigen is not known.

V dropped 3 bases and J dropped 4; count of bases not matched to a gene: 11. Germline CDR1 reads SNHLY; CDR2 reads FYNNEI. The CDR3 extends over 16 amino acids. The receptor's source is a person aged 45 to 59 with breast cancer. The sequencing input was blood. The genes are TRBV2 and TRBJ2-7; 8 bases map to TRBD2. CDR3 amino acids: CASSDGGGGLRYEQYF. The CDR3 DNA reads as TGTGCCAGCAGTGATGGGGGCGGGGGGCTAAGGTACGAGCAGTACTTC.